The next 14 T cell receptor beta chains were all read from a single sample in a study of graft-versus-host responses after intestinal transplantation. Generated by immunoSEQ multiplex PCR, the TCRdb table keeps only in-frame clones and is missing some. The table lists about 98,000 clones, 86% of them singletons. The starting material was PBMCs, obtained 255 days after intestinal transplant. The receptor set was obtained from a human patient who received an intestinal transplant, so some T cells may come from the graft donor.

The chain is built from TRBV7-3 and TRBJ2-3; D may be TRBD1 (5 bases). V lost 5 bases and J lost 3, with 15 bases in between. Germline V gene sequence: CDR1 SGHTA, CDR2 FQGTGA. This CDR3 spans 15 amino acids. The CDR3 spells CASSPQGFGTDTQYF. CDR3 coding DNA: TGTGCCAGCAGCCCCCAGGGTTTTGGTACAGATACGCAGTATTTT.

V and J are TRBV6-5 and TRBJ1-1, with D uncertain. Germline V CDR1 and CDR2: MNHEY, SVGAGI. The CDR3 is 15 amino acids. The V gene lost 2 bases and the J gene lost 0 bases, with 10 bases spanning the gap. In nucleotides, the CDR3 is TGTGCCAGCAGTTACGCCAGCAGGTTGAACACTGAAGCTTTCTTT. This sequence encodes CASSYASRLNTEAFF.

This chain connects TRBV2 to TRBJ1-4; TRBD1 is a possible D gene (5 bases). Germline V gives CDR1 SNHLY, CDR2 FYNNEI. CDR3 length: 14 residues. Trimming pared 3 bases from V and 8 bases from J, leaving 13 bases between. The DNA for the CDR3 is TGTGCCAGCAGTGATTGGGGGACTCGGGAAAAACTGTTTTTT. As protein: CASSDWGTREKLFF. Looking up the rest from reference TRBV2 and TRBJ1-4 gives the full variable domain: EPEVTQTPSHQVTQMGQEVILRCVPISNHLYFYWYRQILGQKVEFLVSFYNNEISEKSEIFDDQFSVERPDGSNFTLKIRSTKLEDSAMYFCASSDWGTREKLFFGSGTQLSVL.

The CDR3 DNA follows: TGTGCCAGCAGCGTAGATGCGGGGGCCTACGAGCAGTACTTC. It specifies CASSVDAGAYEQYF. The chain recombines TRBV9 with TRBJ2-7; TRBD2 agrees at 7 bases. Germline V CDR1 and CDR2: SGDLS, YYNGEE. The CDR3 extends over 14 amino acids. After removal of 0 bases from V and 2 bases from J, the junction contained 2 bases not matched to a gene.

The chain recombines TRBV9 with TRBJ1-6, with D perhaps TRBD1 (6 bases). Germline lookup yields CDR1 SGDLS and CDR2 YYNGEE. The CDR3 is made up of 14 amino acids. Trimming pared 6 bases from V and 7 bases from J, leaving 14 bases between. The CDR3 bases are TGTGCCAGCAACCAGGGGCCAACGAATTCACCCCTCCACTTT. It specifies CASNQGPTNSPLHF. Full variable domain (outside the CDR3, taken from reference TRBV9 and TRBJ1-6): DSGVTQTPKHLITATGQRVTLRCSPRSGDLSVYWYQQSLDQGLQFLIQYYNGEERAKGNILERFSAQQFPDLHSELNLSSLELGDSALYFCASNQGPTNSPLHFGNGTRLTVT.

Only a few counts were recorded for this clone. The chain joins TRBV6-5 to TRBJ2-2, with D perhaps matching TRBD1 or TRBD2 (6 bases each). Trimming cost V 5 bases and J 5 bases, with 15 bases left between them. CDR1 is MNHEY and CDR2 is SVGAGI in the germline V gene. This CDR3 region has 15 residues. This CDR3 reads CASSPGAGETGELFF. The CDR3 DNA reads as TGTGCCAGCAGTCCGGGGGCAGGGGAAACCGGGGAGCTGTTTTTT.

This clone was seen only a few times. The chain has TRBV6-6 and TRBJ2-1; tentatively, D is TRBD1 (6 bases). CDR1 is MNHNY, CDR2 SVGAGI, per germline (reference sequence). The CDR3 loop spans 14 amino acids. V was clipped by 8 bases and J by 0 bases, with 11 bases between them. CDR3 sequence reads: CASAQGSSYNEQFF. CDR3 in DNA: TGTGCCAGCGCTCAGGGGAGCTCCTACAATGAGCAGTTCTTC.

The rearrangement links TRBV27 to TRBJ2-3; 14 nucleotides align to TRBD2. Germline V gives CDR1 MNHEY, CDR2 SMNVEV (reference sequence). Unmatched junction bases numbered 6, after V lost 3 bases and J lost 4 bases. The CDR3 spans 17 residues. The CDR3 protein is CASSFTLGLAGADTQYF. The CDR3 DNA reads as TGTGCCAGCAGTTTTACCCTGGGACTAGCGGGAGCAGATACGCAGTATTTT.

The chain joins TRBV5-6 to TRBJ1-3, with unresolved D. Trimming removed 2 bases from V and 0 bases from J, with 12 bases in between. Germline V gene lookup returns CDR1 SGHDT and CDR2 YYEEEE. CDR3 size: 16 residues. The chain's CDR3 is CASSLGLVLSGNTIYF. The CDR3 region has the DNA TGTGCCAGCAGCTTAGGGCTAGTCCTCTCTGGAAACACCATATATTTT.

The V gene is TRBV7-2, the J gene TRBJ2-5; D remains ambiguous. The CDR3 is 14 amino acids. V gave up 0 bases and J gave up 3 bases, with 8 bases separating them. Looked up from germline, CDR1 is SGHTA and CDR2 is FQGNSA. In nucleotides, the CDR3 is TGTGCCAGCAGCTTAGCCGTTAGTAAAGAGACCCAGTACTTC. Protein product: CASSLAVSKETQYF.

The chain joins TRBV5-8 to TRBJ1-2; D remains unclear. From germline, CDR1 is SGHTS and CDR2 YDEGEE. The CDR3 loop spans 14 amino acids. With 1 base removed from V and 8 bases from J, the gap between germline ends came to 15 bases. Here the CDR3 DNA reads TGTGCCAGCAGCTTGTTAAGTACTGTCTACGGCTACACCTTC. It codes for CASSLLSTVYGYTF.

This chain links TRBV6-5 with TRBJ2-7; 7 nucleotides line up with TRBD1. Trimming at V came to 8 bases and at J to 0 bases, leaving 10 bases not matched to a gene. This CDR3 contains 15 residues. Germline-derived CDR1 and CDR2 are MNHEY and SVGAGI. CDR3 sequence reads: CASRLTGASSYEQYF. CDR3 in DNA: TGTGCCAGCCGTCTAACAGGGGCGAGCTCCTACGAGCAGTACTTC.

In its sample, this clone was seen once. V gene TRBV2 combines with J gene TRBJ2-2; TRBD2 aligns across 12 bases. V lost 3 bases to trimming and J lost 7 bases; unmatched junction nucleotides: 0. The CDR3 extends over 14 amino acids. Germline-derived CDR1 and CDR2 are SNHLY and FYNNEI. The CDR3 sequence: CASSETSGGGELFF. The CDR3 DNA reads TGTGCCAGCAGTGAGACTAGCGGGGGCGGGGAGCTGTTTTTT. Combining the CDR3 with reference TRBV2 and TRBJ2-2 gives the whole variable domain EPEVTQTPSHQVTQMGQEVILRCVPISNHLYFYWYRQILGQKVEFLVSFYNNEISEKSEIFDDQFSVERPDGSNFTLKIRSTKLEDSAMYFCASSETSGGGELFFGEGSRLTVL.

CDR3 bases: TGTGCCAGTAGTTACGGGGGGGTAGGCAATCAGCCCCAGCATTTT. This gives the protein CASSYGGVGNQPQHF. The V and J genes are TRBV19 and TRBJ1-5, with D possibly TRBD1 on 5 matching bases. Trimming took 5 bases from V and 2 from J, leaving 13 bases between them. Per the germline V gene, CDR1 is LNHDA and CDR2 is SQIVND (reference sequence). The CDR3 contains 15 residues.